These 29 T cell receptor beta chains share one sample of origin, sequenced in a study of blood T cell repertoires in COVID-19. Sequenced by immunoSEQ multiplex PCR; TCRdb stores in-frame clones only, minus some. The sample yields roughly 100,000 clones, approximately 78% seen once. Sequenced material: peripheral blood. These receptors were collected from a man in his 60s with active or convalescent COVID-19.

This clone has at least ten counts. V gene TRBV3-1 (or the pseudogene TRBV3-2) combines with J gene TRBJ1-2; a weak D match, TRBD1 (5 bases). CDR1 is LGHDT, CDR2 YNNKEL, per germline (reference sequence). V was pared by 3 bases and J by 6 bases, with 17 bases between. This CDR3 comprises 15 residues. In DNA, the CDR3 is TGTGCCAGCAGCCAGGACAAGGTGGCGTTGGATGGCTACACCTTC. Translated: CASSQDKVALDGYTF.

The table lists this clone with a few counts. The chain carries TRBV24-1 and TRBJ2-7, with TRBD1 matching over 7 bases. The CDR3 is 12 amino acids. J lost 5 bases, V lost 5 bases, and 2 bases had no gene match. CDR1 is KGHDR and CDR2 is SFDVKD in the germline V gene. The CDR3 is CATSVDRNEQYV. CDR3 sequence (DNA): TGTGCCACCAGTGTGGACAGGAACGAGCAGTACGTC.

V gene TRBV4-1 combines with J gene TRBJ2-7; D is perhaps TRBD1 (6 bases). Trimming took off 0 bases at V and 6 bases at J, with 15 bases between the two ends. Per germline, CDR1 MGHRA and CDR2 YSYEKL. This CDR3 comprises 15 residues. CDR3 sequence reads: CASSQDPVRGGEQYF. CDR3 bases: TGCGCCAGCAGCCAAGATCCGGTCAGGGGCGGCGAGCAGTACTTC.

The chain carries TRBV27 and TRBJ2-3; 9 bases line up with TRBD2. The CDR3 is made up of 16 amino acids. V lost 0 bases, J lost 6 bases, and 7 bases stayed unmatched. Looked up from germline, CDR1 is MNHEY and CDR2 is SMNVEV (reference sequence). The CDR3 spells CASSLSSGSIADTQYF. CDR3 sequence (DNA): TGTGCCAGCAGTTTATCTAGCGGGAGTATAGCGGATACGCAGTATTTT.

The chain carries TRBV5-1 and TRBJ1-4; possible D gene TRBD1, 5 bases. The CDR3 spans 14 residues. Germline CDR1 and CDR2: SGHRS and YFSETQ. Trimming left V 7 bases short and J 5 bases short, with 15 bases between. For the CDR3, the DNA is TGCGCCAGCGCCCCCGGACGGGGGAATGAAAAACTGTTTTTT. This translates into CASAPGRGNEKLFF. Variable domain in full (rest from reference TRBV5-1 and TRBJ1-4): KAGVTQTPRYLIKTRGQQVTLSCSPISGHRSVSWYQQTPGQGLQFLFEYFSETQRNKGNFPGRFSGRQFSNSRSEMNVSTLELGDSALYLCASAPGRGNEKLFFGSGTQLSVL.

The V and J genes are TRBV7-9 and TRBJ1-3, with D unclear. Germline V gene data show CDR1 as SEHNR and CDR2 as FQNEAQ (reference sequence). Trimming stripped 2 bases from V and 3 bases from J, with 5 bases between. The CDR3 runs to 13 residues. CDR3 loop: CASSLSNGNTIYF. CDR3 in DNA: TGTGCCAGCAGCTTATCTAATGGAAACACCATATATTTT.

This clone was counted a few times. This sequence joins TRBV5-1 and TRBJ2-3, with TRBD1 matching 8 bases. Per the germline V gene, CDR1 is SGHRS and CDR2 is YFSETQ. This CDR3 spans 15 amino acids. V gave up 7 bases and J gave up 3 bases; unmatched junction bases: 10. The CDR3 region has the DNA TGCGCCAGCCTCCCCTTGGGGGACAGGACAGATACGCAGTATTTT. Translation gives CASLPLGDRTDTQYF. Drawing the rest from reference TRBV5-1 and TRBJ2-3, the complete variable domain is KAGVTQTPRYLIKTRGQQVTLSCSPISGHRSVSWYQQTPGQGLQFLFEYFSETQRNKGNFPGRFSGRQFSNSRSEMNVSTLELGDSALYLCASLPLGDRTDTQYFGPGTRLTVL.

The genes are TRBV7-8 and TRBJ2-7; the D gene is possibly TRBD2 (6 bases). This CDR3 has 15 residues. The germline CDR1 and CDR2 sequences are SGHVS and FQNEAQ. V was clipped by 5 bases and J by 4 bases, with 18 bases between them. The CDR3 bases are TGTGCCAGCAGCCCTTACCCTCGGGGGACTTACGAGCAGTACGTC. Translated: CASSPYPRGTYEQYV.

This clone appeared many times. The chain uses TRBV25-1 and TRBJ1-1; TRBD1 matches 9 bases. Trimming cost V 5 bases and J 5 bases; bases outside gene matches: 6. The CDR3 sequence is 14 residues long. Germline lookup yields CDR1 MGHDK and CDR2 SYGVNS. The CDR3 nucleotides are TGTGCCAGCAGTCGGACAGGGGAGGATACTGAAGCTTTCTTT. Amino acid sequence: CASSRTGEDTEAFF.

The chain joins TRBV5-1 to TRBJ2-5, with D unclear. CDR3 length: 13 amino acids. Germline V gene sequence: CDR1 SGHRS, CDR2 YFSETQ. V lost 2 bases to trimming and J lost 5 bases, with 10 bases between them. CDR3 sequence (DNA): TGCGCCAGCAGCTTCCCGACGCGGGAGACCCAGTACTTC. Residues: CASSFPTRETQYF.

The chain joins TRBV27 to TRBJ1-1; D is possibly TRBD1 (6 bases). Germline values: CDR1 MNHEY, CDR2 SMNVEV (reference sequence). CDR3 length: 14 residues. V was cut by 3 bases and J by 1 base, with 9 bases left in between. This chain's CDR3 is CASSFGQRNTEAFF. CDR3 bases: TGTGCCAGCAGTTTCGGACAGAGGAACACTGAAGCTTTCTTT.

V and J are TRBV24-1 and TRBJ2-2, with 7 bases matching TRBD2. This CDR3 has 16 residues. Germline CDR1 and CDR2: KGHDR and SFDVKD. The junction had 3 bases not matched to a gene; V was cut back by 3 bases and J by 0 bases. CDR3 nucleotide sequence: TGTGCCACCAGTGATACCGGGGGGTCGAACACCGGGGAGCTGTTTTTT. It codes for CATSDTGGSNTGELFF.

The V gene is TRBV29-1, the J gene TRBJ2-6; D possibly corresponds to TRBD2 (5 bases). Germline-derived CDR1 and CDR2 are SQVTM and ANQGSEA. This CDR3 comprises 15 residues. V was clipped by 6 bases and J by 4 bases, with 16 bases between them. CDR3 sequence (DNA): TGCAGCGTCCGACCCGACGGGGTCGGGGCCAACGTCCTGACTTTC. Amino acid sequence: CSVRPDGVGANVLTF.

This clone was recorded a few times. This rearrangement joins TRBV3-1 (or the pseudogene TRBV3-2) to TRBJ2-2; D perhaps matches TRBD2 (5 bases). This CDR3 has 18 amino acids. CDR1 LGHDT and CDR2 YNNKEL come from the germline V gene (reference sequence). Trimming took off 0 bases at V and 5 bases at J, with 19 bases between the two ends. The CDR3 loop is CASSQDRRIRGGTGELFF. In DNA, the CDR3 is TGTGCCAGCAGCCAAGACCGGAGGATCCGGGGTGGGACCGGGGAGCTGTTTTTT.

V and J are TRBV11-2 and TRBJ1-2; TRBD1 aligns across 8 bases. CDR1 is SGHAT, CDR2 FQNNGV, per germline. J was trimmed by 8 bases and V by 5 bases; bases with no gene match: 13. This CDR3 region has 15 residues. CDR3 sequence reads: CASSQPDRVYYGYTF. In DNA, the CDR3 is TGTGCCAGCAGCCAACCGGACAGGGTGTATTACGGCTACACCTTC.

The chain is built from TRBV4-1 and TRBJ1-2, with TRBD1 matching 7 bases. Germline V gene data show CDR1 as MGHRA and CDR2 as YSYEKL. The CDR3 has 14 residues. Trimming cost V 4 bases and J 0 bases; bases outside gene matches: 2. CDR3 nucleotides: TGCGCCAGCAGCCCGACAGGGACTAACTATGGCTACACCTTC. Translation: CASSPTGTNYGYTF.

The chain employs TRBV2 and TRBJ2-1, with TRBD2 matching over 12 bases. The CDR3 sequence is 18 residues long. Germline CDR1 and CDR2: SNHLY and FYNNEI. After removal of 8 bases from V and 0 bases from J, the junction contained 11 bases not matched to a gene. In DNA form, the CDR3 reads TGTGCCAGCGGAGGAGGCCTAGCGGGAGGGAGCTCCTACAATGAGCAGTTCTTC. Encoded protein: CASGGGLAGGSSYNEQFF.

The rearrangement uses TRBV7-9 and TRBJ2-7; D gene unclear. The CDR3 is 13 residues long. V was shortened by 5 bases and J by 2 bases, with 10 bases between the two germline ends. Germline V gene lookup returns CDR1 SEHNR and CDR2 FQNEAQ (reference sequence). This CDR3 is CASSAIVTYEQYF. CDR3 in DNA: TGTGCCAGCAGCGCGATAGTCACCTACGAGCAGTACTTC.

V usage is TRBV2 and J usage is TRBJ2-6, with a possible D match to TRBD2 (7 bases). The CDR3 contains 14 residues. V was clipped by 8 bases and J by 2 bases, with 10 bases between them. The germline CDR1 and CDR2 sequences are SNHLY and FYNNEI. The CDR3 nucleotides are TGTGCCAGCGGAGGGGGGGCTGGGGCCAACGTCCTGACTTTC. As protein: CASGGGAGANVLTF. Full variable domain (outside the CDR3, taken from reference TRBV2 and TRBJ2-6): EPEVTQTPSHQVTQMGQEVILRCVPISNHLYFYWYRQILGQKVEFLVSFYNNEISEKSEIFDDQFSVERPDGSNFTLKIRSTKLEDSAMYFCASGGGAGANVLTFGAGSRLTVL.

V and J are TRBV7-2 and TRBJ1-2; D may be TRBD1 (5 bases). The germline V gene encodes CDR1 SGHTA and CDR2 FQGNSA. Trimming removed 1 base at V and 6 bases at J, with 9 bases between. This CDR3 spans 13 amino acids. CDR3 coding DNA: TGTGCCAGCAGCTTAGGGACACAGGATGGCTACACCTTC. The encoded protein is CASSLGTQDGYTF.

The J gene is TRBJ2-7, the V gene TRBV7-9, with D tentatively TRBD1 (8 bases). Germline values: CDR1 SEHNR, CDR2 FQNEAQ (reference sequence). The length of the CDR3 is 17 residues. V lost 0 bases to trimming and J lost 1 base, with 16 bases between them. CDR3 protein: CASSLARGGQVSYEQYF. CDR3 DNA: TGTGCCAGCAGCTTAGCCAGGGGGGGACAGGTTTCCTACGAGCAGTACTTC.

This chain links TRBV20-1 with TRBJ1-2; no clear D gene. Trimming took 7 bases from V and 0 from J, leaving 6 bases between them. Per germline, CDR1 DFQATT and CDR2 SNEGSKA (reference sequence). This CDR3 region has 11 residues. CDR3 nucleotide sequence: TGCAGTGGCGCGGCTAACTATGGCTACACCTTC. Translation gives CSGAANYGYTF.

The CDR3 is CASSSRQSSGNTIYF. DNA for the CDR3: TGTGCCAGCAGCTCGCGACAGTCCTCTGGAAACACCATATATTTT. The genes are TRBV9 and TRBJ1-3; TRBD1 might be the D (5 bases). The CDR3 sequence is 15 residues long. Germline values: CDR1 SGDLS, CDR2 YYNGEE. Trimming took 4 bases from V and 0 from J, leaving 11 bases between them.

This clone occurred once. The CDR3 loop is CASSQRGRGTNEKLFF. The DNA for the CDR3 is TGTGCCAGCAGCCAAAGGGGTAGGGGCACTAATGAAAAACTGTTTTTT. J is TRBJ1-4 and V is TRBV3-1 (or the pseudogene TRBV3-2), with D perhaps matching TRBD1 (5 bases). The germline gives CDR1 LGHDT, CDR2 YNNKEL (reference sequence). The CDR3 is 16 residues long. The V end was cut by 2 bases, the J end by 2 bases, with 12 bases between.

The chain combines TRBV27 with TRBJ2-7; tentatively, D is TRBD1 (6 bases). Germline V gene lookup returns CDR1 MNHEY and CDR2 SMNVEV (reference sequence). The CDR3 contains 14 residues. V lost 8 bases, J lost 6 bases, and 20 bases lay in between. The CDR3 coding sequence is TGTGCCAGCCAAAAGAGCCAGGGGCGAATCGAGCAGTACGTC. As protein: CASQKSQGRIEQYV.

The V and J genes are TRBV9 and TRBJ2-2; a weak D match, TRBD2 (5 bases). Per the germline V gene, CDR1 is SGDLS and CDR2 is YYNGEE. CDR3 length: 13 residues. The V and J ends lost 2 bases and 8 bases respectively, with 10 bases between them. Here the CDR3 reads CASSVRDMGELFF. CDR3 nucleotide sequence: TGTGCCAGCAGCGTCCGGGATATGGGGGAGCTGTTTTTT.

CDR3 loop: CASSNRQRGYTF. The CDR3 bases are TGTGCCAGCAGTAATCGACAGAGGGGCTACACCTTC. The J gene is TRBJ1-2, the V gene TRBV6-2 or TRBV6-3; weak D call: TRBD1 (5 bases). V was shortened by 5 bases and J by 8 bases, with 12 bases between the two germline ends. The CDR3 consists of 12 residues. In germline, CDR1 is MNHEY, CDR2 SVGEGT.

CDR3 protein: CASSQVMSRGQEAFF. The CDR3 coding sequence is TGTGCCAGCAGCCAAGTTATGAGCCGCGGACAGGAAGCTTTCTTT. The chain couples TRBV3-1 (or the pseudogene TRBV3-2) to TRBJ1-1, with a tentative D call TRBD1 (6 bases). V lost 1 base and J lost 8, with 17 bases in between. Per the germline V gene, CDR1 is LGHDT and CDR2 is YNNKEL (reference sequence). This CDR3 contains 15 residues.

As regards this clone: At one end, the junction sequence differs from germline, possibly due to a read error. The rearrangement joins TRBV5-1 to TRBJ2-5; D is possibly TRBD1 (5 bases). Germline V gene data show CDR1 as SGHRS and CDR2 as YFSETQ. The CDR3 covers 17 residues. CDR3 sequence (DNA): TGCGCCAGCAGCTTGGGGCTATCGAGTAGAGGACAAGAGGCCCAGTACTTC. This gives the protein CASSLGLSSRGQEAQYF.